One TCR beta chain is described in this entry. Its binding antigen is unknown. No base-level quality is on record; no much larger clone is a single base apart. The data belong to a study of patients and donors after allogeneic stem cell transplantation (dated by TCRdb to 2020 to 2021). The library was produced with RT-PCR. The sample was run on a NextSeq 550. TCRdb cleaned the public reads at Q25 with fastp, built clones with MiXCR and kept in-frame beta chains. Every CDR3 protein is listed once, alongside the most common genes and DNA of its rows. The sample table holds hundreds of thousands of distinct CDR3 sequences, of which more than 15% were seen once. The biggest ten clones account for 6% to 8% of the sample. V ends up 3 bases short and J 6 bases short, with an unmatched junction base count of 8. Including cysteine and phenylalanine, the CDR3 has 15 amino acids. The sequence is cut down to CDR3 DNA, 45 bases in frame from base 1. Via the germline V gene (reference sequence), CDR1 is LNHDA and CDR2 SQIVND.

Material for sequencing was blood, either unsorted or a sorted T cell fraction (not recorded which). Rearrangement joined TRBV19 to TRBJ2-5; a stretch of 9 junction bases matches TRBD2. This TCR derives from a human donor who was either an allogeneic HSCT recipient or a stem cell or donor lymphocyte infusion donor (not recorded which). It is not recorded whose cells these are; they may come from a transplant donor. The CDR3 amino acid sequence is: CASSIGGSGSQTQYF. The DNA sequence is TGTGCCAGTAGTATCGGGGGTAGCGGGAGCCAGACCCAGTACTTC.